The 2 T cell receptor beta chains reported below all come from one sample, sequenced in a study of OX40 agonist ivuxolimab in advanced cancers. Clones were sequenced by immunoSEQ multiplex PCR, and TCRdb holds only the in-frame ones, with some missing. The profile shows 70,000 or so clones, approximately 89% of them singletons. Sequencing used CD4+ or CD8+ T cells sorted from blood, obtained in a trial of the OX40 agonist ivuxolimab. Receptors were obtained from an adult with an advanced solid tumor such as melanoma, head and neck, liver or kidney cancer.

This chain links TRBV19 with TRBJ2-1, with 9 bases fitting TRBD2. The CDR3 has 15 residues. J lost 6 bases, V lost 3 bases, and 6 bases had no gene match. In germline, CDR1 is LNHDA, CDR2 SQIVND (reference sequence). CDR3 loop: CASSMPGLAINEQFF. The CDR3 DNA sequence: TGTGCCAGTAGTATGCCGGGACTAGCAATCAATGAGCAGTTCTTC.

This clone was recorded only once. The DNA for the CDR3 is TGTGCCAGCAGTGTGCAACAGAGCTACGAGCAGTACTTC. Its translation: CASSVQQSYEQYF. The chain carries TRBV2 and TRBJ2-7; D is uncertain. Germline CDR1 and CDR2: SNHLY and FYNNEI. Deletions cut 4 bases from V and 3 bases from J, with 10 bases between. The CDR3 has 13 amino acids.